This TCR beta chain was recovered during a study of blood T cell repertoires in COVID-19. Original data processing: Reference gene primer amplification yielded estimated nucleated cell counts. Repertoires were generated with immunoSEQ multiplex PCR, while TCRdb's copy carries only in-frame clones and drops some. V and J calls and clone size are as listed in that table; D and trimming were resolved from the DNA. The sample carries fewer than 450,000 clones, approximately 86% recorded once. Study members were between roughly 18 and 90 years old and lived in 20 to 30 US regions. Cohort placement rested on clinical history that participants reported themselves. This sequence originates from a middle-aged woman with acute COVID-19. Sequencing input: PBMCs or T cells enriched from blood (not recorded which).

In DNA, the CDR3 is TGTGCCTGGAGCGGGGGACAGATCAATTCACCCCTCCACTTT. Protein product: CAWSGGQINSPLHF. This chain uses TRBV30 with TRBJ1-6; 7 nucleotides line up with TRBD1. The CDR3 has 14 amino acids. CDR1 is GTSNPN and CDR2 is SVGIG in the germline V gene (reference sequence). Losses at the gene ends were 3 bases for V and 7 bases for J; bases not matched to a gene: 6.